This T cell receptor (beta chain) was documented in a study of PD-1 blockade in classical Hodgkin lymphoma. Points from the study as a whole: While CD8+ TCR diversity did not rise significantly by C4D1, CD4+ TCR diversity did. Patients who responded completely had about the same baseline diversity as newly diagnosed patients.

Relapses following autologous stem cell transplantation were seen in all patients, with brentuximab vedotin exposure varying. The table came from immunoSEQ multiplex PCR; TCRdb's copy has only in-frame clones and leaves some out. The profile shows tens of thousands of clones, just over 90% of them singletons. Germline lookup yields CDR1 SGHNT and CDR2 YENEEA. Trimming cost V 5 bases and J 6 bases; bases outside gene matches: 6. This CDR3 contains 14 residues. A word on this clone: Its target is not known.

The sequences come from peripheral blood mononuclear cells (PBMCs), collected at baseline. The receptor's source is a human donor with classical Hodgkin lymphoma. The V and J genes are TRBV11-3 and TRBJ2-2; 7 bases align to TRBD1. For the CDR3, the DNA is TGTGCCAGCAGCCCGAAGACAGGGTCCGGGGAGCTGTTTTTT. Translating it yields CASSPKTGSGELFF. Looking up the rest from reference TRBV11-3 and TRBJ2-2 gives the full variable domain: EAGVVQSPRYKIIEKKQPVAFWCNPISGHNTLYWYLQNLGQGPELLIRYENEEAVDDSQLPKDRFSAERLKGVDSTLKIQPAELGDSAVYLCASSPKTGSGELFFGEGSRLTVL.